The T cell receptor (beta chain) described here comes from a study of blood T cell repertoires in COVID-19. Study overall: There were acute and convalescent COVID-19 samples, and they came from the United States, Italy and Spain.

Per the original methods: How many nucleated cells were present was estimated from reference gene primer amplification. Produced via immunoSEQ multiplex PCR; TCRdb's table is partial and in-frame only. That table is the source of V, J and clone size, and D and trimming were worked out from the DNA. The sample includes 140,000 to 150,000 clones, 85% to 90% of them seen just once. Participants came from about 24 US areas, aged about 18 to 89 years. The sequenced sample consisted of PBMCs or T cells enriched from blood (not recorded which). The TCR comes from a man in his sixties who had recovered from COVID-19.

The CDR3 DNA follows: TGTGCCAGCAGTGACCGAGGGGGCCTAAATCAGCCCCAGCATTTT. Amino acids: CASSDRGGLNQPQHF. V is TRBV6-1 and J is TRBJ1-5; 7 positions agree with TRBD1. CDR3 length: 15 residues. V was clipped by 3 bases and J by 4 bases; unmatched bases: 6. Looked up from germline, CDR1 is MNHNS and CDR2 is SASEGT.